The 7 T cell receptor beta chains below were found in one sample sequenced in a study of blood T cells in healthy people across ages. Primers used in a second PCR of about 6 to 11 cycles were a sample-barcoded 5' primer and a J-beta primer mix. MiXCR was run by TCRdb on the 5' RACE reads, yielding one entry per CDR3 protein. The sample carries hundreds of thousands of distinct CDR3 sequences, under 55% recorded once. Sequencing was performed on blood. The origin of the receptors is a man in his fifties or sixties in good health.

By sample fraction, this clonotype is medium-sized (0.01 to 0.1%). The rearrangement uses TRBV10-2 and TRBJ1-2, with 8 bases aligning to TRBD1. From germline, CDR1 is WSHSY and CDR2 SAAADI. The V gene end was trimmed by 3 bases and the J gene end by 4 bases; junction bases not matched to a gene: 7. The CDR3 runs to 15 residues. CDR3 amino acids: CASSETADRVYGYTF. CDR3 DNA: TGCGCCAGCAGTGAAACCGCGGACAGGGTCTATGGCTACACCTTC.

In its sample, this clonotype was seen a few times. The chain combines TRBV7-2 with TRBJ2-7; TRBD2 might be the D (6 bases). The CDR3 consists of 15 residues. V was trimmed by 1 base and J by 2 bases, leaving 12 bases between them. Per germline, CDR1 SGHTA and CDR2 FQGNSA. The CDR3 bases are TGTGCCAGCAGCTTAGGTGGACTATTAACCTACGAGCAGTACTTC. Amino acid sequence: CASSLGGLLTYEQYF.

V is TRBV2 and J is TRBJ2-3, with 14 bases matching TRBD2. J gave up 2 bases and V 8 bases, and 9 bases lay outside the gene matches. Germline values: CDR1 SNHLY, CDR2 FYNNEI. The CDR3 sequence is 17 residues long. The CDR3 sequence is CASLGLAGAGVTDTQYF. CDR3 nucleotide sequence: TGTGCCAGCTTGGGACTAGCGGGGGCCGGGGTCACAGATACGCAGTATTTT.

CDR3 sequence reads: CASQGGGGSYNEQFF. The DNA for the CDR3 is TGTGCCAGCCAAGGTGGGGGCGGGTCCTACAATGAGCAGTTCTTC. V usage is TRBV6-6 and J usage is TRBJ2-1; perhaps TRBD1 as D (6 bases). This CDR3 contains 15 residues. Trimming removed 8 bases at V and 1 base at J, with 15 bases between. The germline V gene has CDR1 MNHNY and CDR2 SVGAGI (reference sequence).

This chain links TRBV27 with TRBJ1-5; D is perhaps TRBD1 (6 bases). With 3 bases removed from V and 6 bases from J, the gap between germline ends came to 15 bases. Germline loops: CDR1 MNHEY, CDR2 SMNVEV (reference sequence). This CDR3 region has 15 residues. The CDR3 spells CASSLGAGGAQPQHF. The CDR3 DNA follows: TGTGCCAGCAGTTTGGGCGCGGGGGGGGCTCAGCCCCAGCATTTT.

This clonotype is a singleton in its sample. The chain is built from TRBV10-2 and TRBJ1-2; 7 bases align to TRBD1. V lost 9 bases, J lost 1 base, and 8 bases stayed unmatched. This CDR3 is built from 14 residues. From germline, CDR1 is WSHSY and CDR2 SAAADI. Here the CDR3 reads CASKKGAGNYGYTF. The CDR3 region has the DNA TGCGCCAGTAAGAAGGGGGCGGGTAACTATGGCTACACCTTC.

This chain links TRBV5-6 with TRBJ1-1; 7 bases match TRBD1. Germline V lookup: CDR1 SGHDT, CDR2 YYEEEE. The V segment lost 0 bases and the J segment 3 bases; nucleotides outside the gene matches: 5. The length of the CDR3 is 15 residues. CDR3 in DNA: TGTGCCAGCAGCTTGGACGAGGGGGCGGACACTGAAGCTTTCTTT. Amino acid sequence: CASSLDEGADTEAFF.